The T cell receptor (beta chain) described here comes from a study of regulatory T cells in long-lasting Graves disease. For the study at large: Persistent Graves' disease meant over 5 years of antithyroid drugs with positive TSH receptor antibodies.

Investigators prepared the TCR beta libraries by applying iRepertoire HTBI primers and Arm-PCR of CDR3 regions. One entry per CDR3 protein results from TCRdb running MiXCR on the multiplex PCR reads. Of approximately 470,000 distinct CDR3 sequences listed, under 25% were seen once; the top ten hold 7.8%. Time point reported: persistent/refractory GD, antithyroid drugs over 5 years with positive TRAb. Generation of the TCR library employed RNA extracted from PBMCs. Patients came through an endocrinology department, and that department was in Xi'an, China. EDTA tubes received about 10 milliliters of collected peripheral blood. This clonotype was found a few times. This CDR3 is built from 17 residues. V dropped 3 bases and J dropped 4; count of bases not matched to a gene: 7. The germline gives CDR1 LGHDT, CDR2 YNNKEL (reference sequence).

Sequences were derived from peripheral blood mononuclear cells (PBMCs), sampled when the disease was refractory, from a patient treated with antithyroid drugs. The origin of this receptor is a female donor with Graves disease. The rearrangement uses TRBV3-1 and TRBJ2-5; TRBD2 aligns across 14 bases. The CDR3 nucleotides read TGTGCCAGCAGCCAGGGTAGTGGGACTAGCGGGAGAGAGACCCAGTACTTC. Amino acids: CASSQGSGTSGRETQYF.